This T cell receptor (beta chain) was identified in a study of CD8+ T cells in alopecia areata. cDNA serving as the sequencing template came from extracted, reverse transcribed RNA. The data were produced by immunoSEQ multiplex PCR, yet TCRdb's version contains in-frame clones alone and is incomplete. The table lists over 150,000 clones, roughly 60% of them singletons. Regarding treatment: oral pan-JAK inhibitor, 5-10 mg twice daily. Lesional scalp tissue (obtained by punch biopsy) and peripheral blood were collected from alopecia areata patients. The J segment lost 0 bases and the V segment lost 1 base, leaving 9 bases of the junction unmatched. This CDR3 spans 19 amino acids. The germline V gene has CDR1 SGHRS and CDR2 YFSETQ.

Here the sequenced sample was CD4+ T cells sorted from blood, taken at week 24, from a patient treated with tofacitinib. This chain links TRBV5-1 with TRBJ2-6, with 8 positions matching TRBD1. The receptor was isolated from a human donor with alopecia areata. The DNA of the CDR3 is TGCGCCAGCAGCTTGTCTCCGGGACAGGCTCTCTCTGGGGCCAACGTCCTGACTTTC. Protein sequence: CASSLSPGQALSGANVLTF.